One sample yielded the 9 T cell receptor beta chains listed below, sequenced in a study of CD8 T cells in Susac syndrome. An input of about 0.5 to 1 ug of RNA was subjected to reverse transcription using random hexamers. MiXCR, applied by TCRdb to the immunoSEQ multiplex PCR reads, yields one record per CDR3 protein. The sample holds fewer than 300,000 distinct CDR3 sequences, around 83% seen once. The sample comprised CD8+ T cells from PBMCs. The receptors originated from a human donor with multiple sclerosis.

The CDR3 loop is CATSPGYNEQFF. The CDR3 bases are TGTGCCACCAGTCCGGGCTACAATGAGCAGTTCTTC. The chain links TRBV24-1 to TRBJ2-1; D is unclear. V lost 6 bases, J lost 3 bases, and 5 bases lay in between. CDR1 and CDR2 (germline): KGHDR, SFDVKD. This CDR3 region has 12 residues.

This chain uses TRBV7-3 with TRBJ2-1, with D possibly being TRBD2 (5 bases). V was trimmed by 3 bases and J by 6 bases, leaving 9 bases between them. Germline CDR1 is SGHTA and CDR2 is FQGTGA. The CDR3 sequence is 13 residues long. The DNA for the CDR3 is TGTGCCAGCAGCTTTGGAGGATTCAATGAGCAGTTCTTC. Translating it yields CASSFGGFNEQFF.

V gene TRBV7-9 combines with J gene TRBJ2-1; no reliable D call. The germline V gene has CDR1 SEHNR and CDR2 FQNEAQ (reference sequence). V dropped 3 bases and J dropped 10 bases, with 10 bases sitting between them. CDR3 size: 12 residues. The CDR3 protein is CASSFILPEQFF. The CDR3 coding sequence is TGTGCCAGCAGCTTTATCCTCCCCGAGCAGTTCTTC. Looking up the rest from reference TRBV7-9 and TRBJ2-1 gives the full variable domain: DTGVSQNPRHKITKRGQNVTFRCDPISEHNRLYWYRQTLGQGPEFLTYFQNEAQLEKSRLLSDRFSAERPKGSFSTLEIQRTEQGDSAMYLCASSFILPEQFFGPGTRLTVL.

The rearrangement links TRBV11-2 to TRBJ1-2; D might be TRBD1 (5 bases). The CDR3 extends over 15 amino acids. CDR1 is SGHAT, CDR2 FQNNGV, per germline. Trimming removed 5 bases at V and 4 bases at J, with 17 bases between. The CDR3 spells CASSQSGRGVYGYTF. CDR3 nucleotides: TGTGCCAGCAGCCAATCCGGGCGGGGGGTCTATGGCTACACCTTC. The complete variable domain, with remaining parts taken from reference TRBV11-2 and TRBJ1-2, reads EAGVAQSPRYKIIEKRQSVAFWCNPISGHATLYWYQQILGQGPKLLIQFQNNGVVDDSQLPKDRFSAERLKGVDSTLKIQPAKLEDSAVYLCASSQSGRGVYGYTFGSGTRLTVV.

The V call is TRBV4-3, the J call TRBJ2-1; D uncertain. The ends were cut back, 2 bases at V and 2 bases at J, with 10 bases in the middle. CDR1 and CDR2 from the germline V gene are LGHNA and YSLEER. The CDR3 is made up of 15 amino acids. This CDR3 reads CASSQWLFPYNEQFF. The CDR3 DNA reads TGCGCCAGCAGCCAATGGCTTTTTCCCTACAATGAGCAGTTCTTC.

Here the CDR3 reads CAWSVGVGLFF. DNA for the CDR3: TGTGCCTGGAGTGTTGGAGTCGGGCTGTTTTTT. V is TRBV30 and J is TRBJ2-2; no definite D call. Trimming cost V 0 bases and J 13 bases, with 9 bases left between them. Germline loops: CDR1 GTSNPN, CDR2 SVGIG (reference sequence). The CDR3 is made up of 11 amino acids. Variable domain in full (rest from reference TRBV30 and TRBJ2-2): SQTIHQWPATLVQPVGSPLSLECTVEGTSNPNLYWYRQAAGRGLQLLFYSVGIGQISSEVPQNLSASRPQDRQFILSSKKLLLSDSGFYLCAWSVGVGLFFGEGSRLTVL.

The rearrangement links TRBV5-1 to TRBJ2-2; D perhaps matches TRBD1 (6 bases). CDR1 is SGHRS and CDR2 is YFSETQ in the germline V gene. The CDR3 consists of 12 residues. DNA of the CDR3: TGCGATGGACAGCTCCACACCGGGGAGCTGTTTTTT. Protein: CDGQLHTGELFF.

For the CDR3, the DNA is TGTGCCAGCAGCCAAGGGGGGGTTGATGAGCAGTTCTTC. This sequence encodes CASSQGGVDEQFF. The chain links TRBV4-2 to TRBJ2-1; perhaps TRBD2 as D (6 bases). There are 13 residues in the CDR3. V lost 1 base to trimming and J lost 8 bases, with 9 bases between them. The V gene's germline CDR1 is LGHNA and CDR2 YNFKEQ.

The CDR3 coding sequence is TGTGCCAGCAGTTCATCCGGGACTAGCACCTACGAGCAGTACTTC. Protein: CASSSSGTSTYEQYF. The chain employs TRBV7-9 and TRBJ2-7; 9 bases fit TRBD2. V was pared by 6 bases and J by 2 bases, with 8 bases of the junction left unmatched. The CDR3 is made up of 15 amino acids. The germline gives CDR1 SEHNR, CDR2 FQNEAQ (reference sequence). Looking up the rest from reference TRBV7-9 and TRBJ2-7 gives the full variable domain: DTGVSQNPRHKITKRGQNVTFRCDPISEHNRLYWYRQTLGQGPEFLTYFQNEAQLEKSRLLSDRFSAERPKGSFSTLEIQRTEQGDSAMYLCASSSSGTSTYEQYFGPGTRLTVT.